This note documents a single T cell receptor beta chain sequence. The data were produced by immunoSEQ multiplex PCR, yet TCRdb's version contains in-frame clones alone and is incomplete. The profile shows hundreds of thousands of clones, roughly 89% of them singletons. The data were obtained in a study of blood T cell repertoires in COVID-19. Unmatched junction bases numbered 12, after V lost 6 bases and J lost 3 bases. The CDR3 loop spans 17 amino acids. Germline V gene sequence: CDR1 SGHTA, CDR2 FQGNSA. The chain uses TRBV7-2 and TRBJ2-3, with 10 bases identical to TRBD2. This sequence was found in a woman aged 18 to 35 who had recovered from COVID-19. Sequenced sample: PBMCs or T cells enriched from blood (not recorded which). The CDR3 loop reads CASRNRAGGARTDTQYF. In nucleotides, the CDR3 is TGTGCCAGCAGAAACAGAGCGGGGGGGGCCCGGACAGATACGCAGTATTTT. The variable domain in full, completed from reference TRBV7-2 and TRBJ2-3, reads GAGVSQSPSNKVTEKGKDVELRCDPISGHTALYWYRQSLGQGLEFLIYFQGNSAPDKSGLPSDRFSAERTGGSVSTLTIQRTQQEDSAVYLCASRNRAGGARTDTQYFGPGTRLTVL.